The next 16 T cell receptor beta chains were all read from a single sample in a study of T-cell memory formation after mild COVID-19. TCRdb passed the 5' RACE reads through MiXCR, listing each CDR3 protein once. The sample has hundreds of thousands of distinct CDR3 sequences, 15% to 20% seen once. The sequencing input was PBMCs or a T cell subset sorted from them (not recorded which). The receptor source for this set is an adult woman who had mild COVID-19 (a few samples of this study predate the infection). Cell type and time point are not known.

This clonotype was seen a few times. The rearrangement uses TRBV6-6 and TRBJ2-1; D unclear. The CDR3 extends over 13 amino acids. V shed 6 bases and J shed 2 bases, with 8 bases lying between them. CDR1 is MNHNY and CDR2 is SVGAGI in the germline V gene (reference sequence). The CDR3 coding sequence is TGTGCCAGCAGCCGGTCCCCCTACAATGAGCAGTTCTTC. Its protein product is CASSRSPYNEQFF.

This rearrangement joins TRBV6-1 to TRBJ2-1; TRBD1 matches 10 bases. The germline V gene encodes CDR1 MNHNS and CDR2 SASEGT. The V segment lost 5 bases and the J segment 7 bases; nucleotides outside the gene matches: 11. This CDR3 has 16 amino acids. The CDR3 DNA reads TGTGCCAGCAGTCCCGGGACAGGGGTAGATGGGAATGAGCAGTTCTTC. Translating gives CASSPGTGVDGNEQFF.

This clonotype occurred a few times. The chain has TRBV20-1 and TRBJ2-2; 7 bases fit TRBD1. With 0 bases clipped from V and 4 bases from J, the junction kept 8 bases outside the gene matches. Germline V gene data show CDR1 as DFQATT and CDR2 as SNEGSKA (reference sequence). This CDR3 is 16 amino acids long. CDR3 sequence (DNA): TGCAGTGCTAGAGAAACAGGGGCTTTCAGCACCGGGGAGCTGTTTTTT. Its translation is CSARETGAFSTGELFF.

The table lists this clonotype with a few counts. This chain links TRBV7-8 with TRBJ2-3; 9 bases match TRBD1. Per the germline V gene, CDR1 is SGHVS and CDR2 is FQNEAQ. The CDR3 covers 15 residues. V shed 5 bases and J 4 bases; nucleotides not matched to a gene: 7. The CDR3 nucleotides are TGTGCCAGCAGCCCGGGACAGGGCTTAGCAGATACGCAGTATTTT. As protein: CASSPGQGLADTQYF.

The rearrangement joins TRBV29-1 to TRBJ1-1; no clear D. Per the germline V gene, CDR1 is SQVTM and CDR2 is ANQGSEA. The CDR3 covers 12 residues. The ends were cut back, 7 bases at V and 2 bases at J, with 11 bases in the middle. CDR3 amino acids: CSAGLENTEAFF. The CDR3 nucleotides read TGCAGCGCTGGTCTGGAAAACACTGAAGCTTTCTTT.

This clonotype was seen a few times. The chain joins TRBV12-3 or TRBV12-4 to TRBJ1-1; D is unresolved. Trimming stripped 5 bases from V and 11 bases from J, with 15 bases between. The CDR3 extends over 12 amino acids. CDR3 DNA sequence: TGTGCCAGCAGTGTCGAAGGGATCGTCGCTTTCTTT. Amino acids: CASSVEGIVAFF.

The rearrangement uses TRBV7-8 and TRBJ2-1; 16 nucleotides match TRBD2. Per germline, CDR1 SGHVS and CDR2 FQNEAQ. This CDR3 has 20 amino acids. V dropped 5 bases and J dropped 1; count of bases not matched to a gene: 11. The CDR3 is CASSRIGTSGGARSYNEQFF. The DNA of the CDR3 is TGTGCCAGCAGCAGGATCGGGACTAGCGGGGGGGCCCGGTCCTACAATGAGCAGTTCTTC.

The chain employs TRBV21-1 and TRBJ1-5. TRBV21-1 is listed as a pseudogene. CDR3 size: 18 residues. The CDR3 here is CASSKDGNQVPSNQPQHF. DNA of the CDR3: TGTGCCAGCAGCAAAGATGGAAACCAGGTACCTAGCAATCAGCCCCAGCATTTT.

This clonotype was found a few times. The chain couples TRBV10-3 to TRBJ1-2, with D uncertain. This CDR3 has 12 amino acids. Germline values: CDR1 ENHRY, CDR2 SYGVKD. V lost 2 bases to trimming and J lost 5 bases, with 6 bases between them. The CDR3 spells CAISEDRYGYTF. CDR3 sequence (DNA): TGTGCCATCAGTGAGGATAGGTATGGCTACACCTTC.

V gene TRBV7-2 combines with J gene TRBJ2-3; perhaps TRBD1 as D (5 bases). The CDR3 consists of 16 residues. Per germline, CDR1 SGHTA and CDR2 FQGNSA. Trimming removed 1 base from V and 1 base from J, with 12 bases in between. The chain's CDR3 is CASSLEGFGRTDTQYF. The DNA of the CDR3 is TGTGCCAGCAGCTTAGAGGGGTTCGGCCGCACAGATACGCAGTATTTT. The full variable domain, completed using reference TRBV7-2 and TRBJ2-3, is GAGVSQSPSNKVTEKGKDVELRCDPISGHTALYWYRQSLGQGLEFLIYFQGNSAPDKSGLPSDRFSAERTGGSVSTLTIQRTQQEDSAVYLCASSLEGFGRTDTQYFGPGTRLTVL.

This clonotype was counted only a few times. The chain joins TRBV5-1 to TRBJ2-5; the match to TRBD1 covers 7 bases. CDR1 is SGHRS and CDR2 is YFSETQ in the germline V gene. Trimming at V came to 3 bases and at J to 1 base, leaving 12 bases not matched to a gene. The CDR3 totals 17 residues. The CDR3 is CASSSRIGTAGQETQYF. As DNA, the CDR3 is TGCGCCAGCAGCTCACGCATAGGGACAGCCGGCCAAGAGACCCAGTACTTC.

The V and J genes are TRBV20-1 and TRBJ1-2; D remains unclear. Deletions cut 4 bases from V and 3 bases from J, with 15 bases between. Germline V gene lookup returns CDR1 DFQATT and CDR2 SNEGSKA (reference sequence). This CDR3 has 14 amino acids. The CDR3: CSATWTWSDYGYTF. The CDR3 coding sequence is TGCAGTGCTACATGGACTTGGAGCGACTATGGCTACACCTTC.

The chain couples TRBV5-1 to TRBJ2-7; D could derive from TRBD1 or TRBD2 (6 bases each). V was trimmed by 0 bases and J by 6 bases, leaving 19 bases between them. CDR1 is SGHRS, CDR2 YFSETQ, per germline. The CDR3 spans 16 residues. In nucleotides, the CDR3 is TGCGCCAGCAGCTTGGAGGGGGGCGGACAAATCGGCGAGCAGTACTTC. Its protein is CASSLEGGGQIGEQYF.

The chain carries TRBV4-2 and TRBJ2-7; TRBD1 aligns across 10 bases. Per germline, CDR1 LGHNA and CDR2 YNFKEQ. The CDR3 runs 19 residues. Trimming cost V 0 bases and J 0 bases; bases outside gene matches: 11. In nucleotides, the CDR3 is TGTGCCAGCAGCCAAGATCCCATGGGGACAGGGGCCACCTCCTACGAGCAGTACTTC. Residues: CASSQDPMGTGATSYEQYF.

This chain links TRBV9 with TRBJ2-3; D uncertain. The length of the CDR3 is 15 residues. V was pared by 3 bases and J by 2 bases, with 13 bases between. In germline, CDR1 is SGDLS, CDR2 YYNGEE. The CDR3 loop is CASSAGESDTDTQYF. The CDR3, as DNA: TGTGCCAGCAGCGCCGGTGAATCGGACACAGATACGCAGTATTTT.

This chain joins TRBV24-1 and TRBJ2-2; the D gene is possibly TRBD1 (5 bases). Germline V gene data show CDR1 as KGHDR and CDR2 as SFDVKD. Trimming removed 1 base from V and 1 base from J, with 12 bases in between. The CDR3 loop spans 17 amino acids. The CDR3 sequence: CATSDFSGALNTGELFF. CDR3 nucleotides: TGTGCCACCAGTGATTTTTCTGGGGCCTTGAACACCGGGGAGCTGTTTTTT.